Listed here is a single TCR beta chain. In terms of age and location, participants ranged from roughly 18 to 100 years and lived in under 30 US areas. The data were obtained in a study of blood T cell repertoires in COVID-19. This CDR3 has 13 amino acids. The V end lost 6 bases, the J end lost 14 bases, and 21 bases lay between the germline ends. Per germline, CDR1 MNHEY and CDR2 SVGAGI. In the original analysis: Reference gene primer amplification gave nucleated cell count estimates. Clones were read by immunoSEQ multiplex PCR, and TCRdb kept only the in-frame ones, dropping some. The D gene and trimming were derived from the DNA, and the V and J assignments and clone size from that table. The sample contains under 200,000 clones, 85% to 90% of which appear only once.

The TCR sequence derives from a woman aged 40 to 50 in a cohort exposed to, infected with or recovered from COVID-19 (not recorded which). The chain combines TRBV6-5 with TRBJ2-3; D is perhaps TRBD2 (6 bases). The sequenced sample was PBMCs or T cells enriched from blood (not recorded which). The CDR3 loop is CASSPLRRGSRYF. In nucleotides, the CDR3 is TGTGCCAGCAGCCCCCTGCGGAGGGGATCACGGTATTTT.